The entry below describes one T cell receptor (beta chain). The sample originates from a study of blood T cells in healthy people across ages. Germline V gene sequence: CDR1 MGHRA, CDR2 YSYEKL. CDR3 size: 15 residues. The V end was cut by 4 bases, the J end by 0 bases, with 9 bases between. Samples had at least 6.5 million PBMCs isolated from them. A second PCR of 7 to 11 cycles used a sample-barcoded 5' primer and a J-beta primer mix. One entry per CDR3 protein, called by TCRdb with MiXCR from the 5' RACE reads. In the table there are hundreds of thousands of distinct CDR3 sequences, roughly 29% of which are singletons.

Specimen: blood. This TCR was sampled from a woman in her seventies in good health. The chain links TRBV4-1 to TRBJ1-4; no clear D gene. The CDR3 DNA follows: TGCGCCAGCAGCCGATGCACCGCAACTAATGAAAAACTGTTTTTT. Translating gives CASSRCTATNEKLFF.